The 30 T cell receptor beta chains presented below share a single source sample, sequenced in a study of blood T cell repertoires in COVID-19. Produced via immunoSEQ multiplex PCR; TCRdb's table is partial and in-frame only. The top ten hold approximately 2.1% of the sample, which has about 180,000 clones, about 88% seen once. Sequenced material: PBMCs or T cells enriched from blood (not recorded which). All receptors come from a woman in her thirties or forties with acute COVID-19.

The chain couples TRBV6-2 or TRBV6-3 to TRBJ1-5, with D unresolved. This CDR3 has 15 amino acids. CDR1 MNHEY and CDR2 SVGEGT come from the germline V gene. Between the trimmed V and J ends, which lost 6 bases and 6 bases, there was a span of 18 bases. Here the CDR3 reads CASSPLRGWSQPQHF. The CDR3 DNA follows: TGTGCCAGCAGCCCCCTGCGGGGATGGAGTCAGCCCCAGCATTTT.

This chain joins TRBV5-1 and TRBJ2-3; D might be TRBD1 (6 bases). The CDR3 is 15 amino acids. Germline-derived CDR1 and CDR2 are SGHRS and YFSETQ. The V and J ends lost 4 bases and 0 bases respectively, with 12 bases between them. The CDR3 loop is CASSTGTMSTDTQYF. CDR3 nucleotide sequence: TGCGCCAGCAGCACCGGGACAATGAGCACAGATACGCAGTATTTT.

V usage is TRBV6-5 and J usage is TRBJ1-5; 10 nucleotides agree with TRBD1. This CDR3 region has 15 residues. CDR1 MNHEY and CDR2 SVGAGI come from the germline V gene. The J segment lost 5 bases and the V segment lost 5 bases, leaving 6 bases of the junction unmatched. The CDR3 region is CASSTPGQGYQPQHF. DNA for the CDR3: TGTGCCAGCAGTACCCCGGGACAGGGGTATCAGCCCCAGCATTTT.

The chain combines TRBV6-6 with TRBJ2-3; TRBD1 matches at 7 bases. CDR1 and CDR2 from the germline V gene are MNHNY and SVGAGI (reference sequence). Unmatched junction bases numbered 5, after V lost 2 bases and J lost 0 bases. The CDR3 has 16 amino acids. CDR3 amino acids: CASSYRVQGSTDTQYF. In DNA form, the CDR3 reads TGTGCCAGCAGTTACAGGGTACAGGGGAGCACAGATACGCAGTATTTT.

This clone came up a few times. J is TRBJ2-1 and V is TRBV20-1; 11 positions match TRBD2. The trim removed 3 bases at V and 6 bases at J, leaving 7 bases unmatched. The length of the CDR3 is 15 residues. CDR1 DFQATT and CDR2 SNEGSKA come from the germline V gene (reference sequence). CDR3 sequence: CSASVSGGASNEQFF. The DNA for the CDR3 is TGCAGTGCTAGTGTTAGCGGGGGGGCGAGCAATGAGCAGTTCTTC.

This clone was recorded once. The rearrangement joins TRBV5-4 to TRBJ1-1; 9 bases are shared with TRBD1. CDR1 and CDR2 (germline): SGHNT, YYREEE (reference sequence). There are 14 residues in the CDR3. V lost 0 bases to trimming and J lost 6 bases; unmatched junction nucleotides: 3. For the CDR3, the DNA is TGTGCCAGCAGCTTGGCACAGGGGGCCTCTGAAGCTTTCTTT. This codes for CASSLAQGASEAFF.

The rearrangement joins TRBV5-1 to TRBJ1-1; 7 bases align to TRBD1. V was clipped by 3 bases and J by 3 bases; unmatched bases: 5. This CDR3 comprises 14 residues. The V gene's germline CDR1 is SGHRS and CDR2 YFSETQ. CDR3 DNA sequence: TGCGCCAGCAGCTGGACAGGTTCAGACACTGAAGCTTTCTTT. This translates into CASSWTGSDTEAFF.

The chain employs TRBV7-9 and TRBJ1-3; D unclear. The ends were cut back, 5 bases at V and 4 bases at J, with 15 bases in the middle. The CDR3 has 15 amino acids. The germline V gene encodes CDR1 SEHNR and CDR2 FQNEAQ (reference sequence). The chain's CDR3 is CASSIQTVRGNTIYF. The CDR3 DNA reads TGTGCCAGCAGCATCCAGACTGTTAGAGGAAACACCATATATTTT.

V gene TRBV6-2 or TRBV6-3 combines with J gene TRBJ2-3; D not certain. Trimming took 4 bases from V and 3 from J, leaving 17 bases between them. Germline CDR1 is MNHEY and CDR2 is SVGEGT. The CDR3 runs 16 residues. CDR3 nucleotide sequence: TGTGCCAGCAGTTCCACTGGCGGAATTGGGACAGATACGCAGTATTTT. Protein: CASSSTGGIGTDTQYF.

The rearrangement links TRBV5-6 to TRBJ1-1; TRBD1 agrees at 10 bases. J was trimmed by 1 base and V by 3 bases; bases with no gene match: 0. This CDR3 has 14 residues. Germline CDR1 reads SGHDT; CDR2 reads YYEEEE. The CDR3 DNA reads TGTGCCAGCAGCTGGACAGGGGGGAACACTGAAGCTTTCTTT. Translating gives CASSWTGGNTEAFF.

This clone was observed once. This rearrangement joins TRBV2 to TRBJ1-4; 7 bases are a match to TRBD1. Per germline, CDR1 SNHLY and CDR2 FYNNEI. This CDR3 spans 13 amino acids. The V gene end was trimmed by 8 bases and the J gene end by 7 bases; junction bases not matched to a gene: 7. The CDR3 DNA is TGTGCCAGCGCAGGGGGTCAGACTGAAAAACTGTTTTTT. This encodes CASAGGQTEKLFF.

J is TRBJ1-1 and V is TRBV30; possible D gene TRBD1, 6 bases. V dropped 0 bases and J dropped 5 bases, with 13 bases sitting between them. Germline V gene lookup returns CDR1 GTSNPN and CDR2 SVGIG (reference sequence). The CDR3 extends over 14 amino acids. CDR3 DNA sequence: TGTGCCTGGAGTGTGAGGGGGATCGGGACTGAAGCTTTCTTT. Protein product: CAWSVRGIGTEAFF.

The gene calls are TRBV19 and TRBJ2-1, with TRBD2 identical over 15 bases. Trimming took 4 bases from V and 14 from J; bases not matched to a gene: 21. Germline CDR1 is LNHDA and CDR2 is SQIVND (reference sequence). The CDR3 contains 19 residues. CDR3 region: CASSTRQGTGLAGGWREFF. DNA for the CDR3: TGTGCCAGTAGTACCCGACAGGGGACCGGACTAGCGGGAGGGTGGCGGGAGTTCTTC.

The V gene is TRBV18, the J gene TRBJ1-4; D perhaps matches TRBD1 (6 bases). V shed 6 bases and J shed 4 bases, with 15 bases lying between them. CDR1 and CDR2 from the germline V gene are KGHSH and LQKENI. This CDR3 has 15 amino acids. As DNA, the CDR3 is TGTGCCAGCTCCGTTACAGGGTTCGGTAATGAAAAACTGTTTTTT. It yields the protein CASSVTGFGNEKLFF.

J is TRBJ2-5 and V is TRBV6-1, with TRBD2 identical over 11 bases. Germline loops: CDR1 MNHNS, CDR2 SASEGT. This CDR3 has 14 amino acids. Unmatched junction bases numbered 1, after V lost 3 bases and J lost 4 bases. DNA for the CDR3: TGTGCCAGCAGTGATAGCGGGGGGGCAGAGACCCAGTACTTC. Translating it yields CASSDSGGAETQYF.

The chain has TRBV11-2 and TRBJ2-3, with D possibly TRBD2 on 6 matching bases. V lost 6 bases, J lost 6 bases, and 22 bases lay in between. This CDR3 has 16 residues. The V gene's germline CDR1 is SGHAT and CDR2 FQNNGV. CDR3 residues: CASRSLEGGIADTQYF. The CDR3 nucleotides are TGTGCCAGCAGAAGCTTGGAGGGCGGAATCGCGGATACGCAGTATTTT. The whole variable domain, filled in from reference TRBV11-2 and TRBJ2-3, reads EAGVAQSPRYKIIEKRQSVAFWCNPISGHATLYWYQQILGQGPKLLIQFQNNGVVDDSQLPKDRFSAERLKGVDSTLKIQPAKLEDSAVYLCASRSLEGGIADTQYFGPGTRLTVL.

The chain couples TRBV18 to TRBJ2-7; 9 positions agree with TRBD2. The CDR3 runs 16 residues. Trimming cost V 5 bases and J 2 bases; bases outside gene matches: 10. Germline V gene lookup returns CDR1 KGHSH and CDR2 LQKENI. Written as DNA, the CDR3 is TGTGCCAGCTCATTCTTAGCGGGAGTAAGGACCTACGAGCAGTACTTC. Translating gives CASSFLAGVRTYEQYF.

The chain joins TRBV7-9 to TRBJ2-1, with 10 bases that match TRBD2. Germline assignment: CDR1 SEHNR and CDR2 FQNEAQ (reference sequence). This CDR3 spans 15 amino acids. The junction had 9 bases not matched to a gene; V was cut back by 5 bases and J by 8 bases. The CDR3, as DNA: TGTGCCAGCAGCCTACTAGCGGGGAACACCTATGAGCAGTTCTTC. This gives the protein CASSLLAGNTYEQFF.

J is TRBJ2-3 and V is TRBV20-1; D unclear. The length of the CDR3 is 10 residues. Trimming removed 5 bases at V and 5 bases at J, with 5 bases between. Germline V gene sequence: CDR1 DFQATT, CDR2 SNEGSKA (reference sequence). As DNA, the CDR3 is TGCAGTGCTTCGGGAGATACGCAGTATTTT. Its protein product is CSASGDTQYF.

The chain recombines TRBV7-9 with TRBJ1-6, with TRBD1 matching 9 bases. Germline assignment: CDR1 SEHNR and CDR2 FQNEAQ (reference sequence). The J segment lost 9 bases and the V segment lost 1 base, leaving 4 bases of the junction unmatched. There are 15 residues in the CDR3. CDR3 in amino acids: CASSLVGQGGSPLHF. CDR3 coding DNA: TGTGCCAGCAGCTTAGTGGGACAGGGTGGTTCACCCCTCCACTTT.

The chain recombines TRBV6-2 or TRBV6-3 with TRBJ2-1, with 12 positions matching TRBD2. Trimming removed 4 bases from V and 5 bases from J; junction bases left unmatched: 9. The germline V gene has CDR1 MNHEY and CDR2 SVGEGT. This CDR3 spans 17 amino acids. Here the CDR3 DNA reads TGTGCCAGCAGTTTCCCTAGCGGGAGGGGAATCGACAATGAGCAGTTCTTC. Translation gives CASSFPSGRGIDNEQFF.

In its sample, this clone was seen once. The chain uses TRBV4-1 and TRBJ2-7; 7 positions match TRBD2. Germline CDR1 is MGHRA and CDR2 is YSYEKL. CDR3 length: 12 residues. The V segment lost 2 bases and the J segment 5 bases; nucleotides outside the gene matches: 0. The CDR3 DNA sequence: TGCGCCAGCAGCCAAAGCGGGGACGAGCAGTACTTC. This gives the protein CASSQSGDEQYF.

The chain is built from TRBV28 and TRBJ1-2; tentative D call: TRBD1 (6 bases). The V end lost 5 bases, the J end lost 5 bases, and 21 bases lay between the germline ends. The CDR3 runs 16 residues. Per germline, CDR1 MDHEN and CDR2 SYDVKM. CDR3 amino acids: CASSAVPRGDNYGYTF. DNA of the CDR3: TGTGCCAGCAGTGCCGTCCCCAGGGGAGACAATTATGGCTACACCTTC.

The chain is built from TRBV4-1 and TRBJ2-5; TRBD1 is a possible D gene (6 bases). Deletions cut 2 bases from V and 2 bases from J, with 15 bases between. The CDR3 contains 16 residues. Germline CDR1 and CDR2: MGHRA and YSYEKL. DNA of the CDR3: TGCGCCAGCAGCCAATCCCCCGGGCAGGGGCAAGAGACCCAGTACTTC. It codes for CASSQSPGQGQETQYF.

The CDR3 DNA follows: TGTGCCAGCAGCCCGATACACAGGGACACCGGGGAGCTGTTTTTT. This gives the protein CASSPIHRDTGELFF. The chain links TRBV5-6 to TRBJ2-2, with a tentative D call TRBD1 (6 bases). The CDR3 has 15 residues. The V end was cut by 4 bases, the J end by 3 bases, with 13 bases between. CDR1 is SGHDT and CDR2 is YYEEEE in the germline V gene.

This clone was detected a few times. CDR3 bases: TGTGCCAGCGTATTAGCGGGGGGGCCCAATGAGCAGTTCTTC. Amino acid sequence: CASVLAGGPNEQFF. The chain combines TRBV5-4 with TRBJ2-1; 11 bases line up with TRBD2. Trimming cost V 7 bases and J 6 bases; bases outside gene matches: 6. CDR3 length equals 14 residues. The V gene's germline CDR1 is SGHNT and CDR2 YYREEE (reference sequence).

The rearrangement joins TRBV7-8 to TRBJ1-1, with 7 bases matching TRBD1. V lost 4 bases, J lost 5 bases, and 10 bases stayed unmatched. This CDR3 comprises 15 residues. Germline CDR1 reads SGHVS; CDR2 reads FQNEAQ. CDR3 nucleotide sequence: TGTGCCAGCAGCTCGTACAGGGGCCCCTTGACTGAAGCTTTCTTT. This sequence encodes CASSSYRGPLTEAFF.

The CDR3: CASSEGRNYEQYF. In DNA form, the CDR3 reads TGTGCCAGCAGTGAGGGCAGAAACTACGAGCAGTACTTC. This rearrangement joins TRBV2 to TRBJ2-7; D call uncertain. Germline V gives CDR1 SNHLY, CDR2 FYNNEI. This CDR3 is built from 13 residues. The V end was cut by 3 bases, the J end by 3 bases, with 9 bases between.

V usage is TRBV14 and J usage is TRBJ1-2, with a weak D call TRBD1 (5 bases). V was pared by 6 bases and J by 6 bases, with 11 bases between. Germline-derived CDR1 and CDR2 are SGHDN and FVKESK. This CDR3 is built from 12 residues. The CDR3 DNA is TGTGCCAGCAGGGGGCAGGTCCATGGCTACACCTTC. Translating gives CASRGQVHGYTF.

The rearrangement links TRBV6-2 or TRBV6-3 to TRBJ1-5, with 7 bases fitting TRBD1. The germline CDR1 and CDR2 sequences are MNHEY and SVGEGT. V trimming: 0 bases; J trimming: 2 bases; junction bases outside the gene matches: 4. The CDR3 is 16 amino acids. The CDR3 protein is CASSYSDRAGNQPQHF. The CDR3 DNA reads as TGTGCCAGCAGTTACTCCGACAGGGCCGGCAATCAGCCCCAGCATTTT.